This record covers a single TCR beta chain. The antigen is unknown. This sample stems from a study of cytomegalovirus exposure and HLA in healthy donors. Study-wide results and limits: The study recorded 150 to 200 TCR beta chains that were cytomegalovirus-associated.

The PCR used 60 Vbeta and 13 Jbeta primers. TCRdb's table, derived via immunoSEQ multiplex PCR, lists solely in-frame clones and lacks some. The top ten hold 1.3% of the sample, which has approximately 150,000 clones, roughly 80% seen once. Material for sequencing was PBMCs. The receptor's source is a man aged 25-45 years in good health and CMV-seronegative.

CDR3: CASSAHHLAGEHEQFF. The CDR3 coding sequence is TGTGCCAGCAGCGCCCACCATCTAGCGGGAGAACATGAGCAGTTCTTC. V is TRBV7-8 and J is TRBJ2-1, with 10 bases that match TRBD2. The germline CDR1 and CDR2 sequences are SGHVS and FQNEAQ. V shed 5 bases and J 8 bases; nucleotides not matched to a gene: 12. The CDR3 spans 16 residues.